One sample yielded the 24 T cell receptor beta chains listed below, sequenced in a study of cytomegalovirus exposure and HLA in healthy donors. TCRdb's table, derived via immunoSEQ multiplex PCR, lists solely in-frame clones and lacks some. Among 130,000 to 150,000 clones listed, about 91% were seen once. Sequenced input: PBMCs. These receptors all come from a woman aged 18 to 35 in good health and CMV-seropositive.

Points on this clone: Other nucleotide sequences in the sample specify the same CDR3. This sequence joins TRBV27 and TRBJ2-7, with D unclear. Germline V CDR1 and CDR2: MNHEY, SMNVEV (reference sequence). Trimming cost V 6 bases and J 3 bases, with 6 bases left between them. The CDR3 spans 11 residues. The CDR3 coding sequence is TGTGCCAGCAGCTCTTACTACGAGCAGTACTTC. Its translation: CASSSYYEQYF.

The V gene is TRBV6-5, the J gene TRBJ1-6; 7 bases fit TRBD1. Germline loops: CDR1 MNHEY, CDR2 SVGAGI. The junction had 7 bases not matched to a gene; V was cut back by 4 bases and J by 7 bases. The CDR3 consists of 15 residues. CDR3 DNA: TGTGCCAGCAGTTCTTCTGGGACAGCAAATTCACCCCTCCACTTT. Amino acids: CASSSSGTANSPLHF.

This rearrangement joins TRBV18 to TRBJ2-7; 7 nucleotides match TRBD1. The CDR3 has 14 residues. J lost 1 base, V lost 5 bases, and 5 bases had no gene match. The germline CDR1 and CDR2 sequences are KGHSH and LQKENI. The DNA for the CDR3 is TGTGCCAGCTCAACAGGGGCAGGTTCCTACGAGCAGTACTTC. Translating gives CASSTGAGSYEQYF.

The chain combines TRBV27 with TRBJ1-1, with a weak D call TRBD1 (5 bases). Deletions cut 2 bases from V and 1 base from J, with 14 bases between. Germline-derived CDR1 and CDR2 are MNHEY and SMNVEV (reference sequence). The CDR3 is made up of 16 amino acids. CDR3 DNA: TGTGCCAGCAGTTTAGGAGGGGTCGTGGCGAACACTGAAGCTTTCTTT. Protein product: CASSLGGVVANTEAFF.

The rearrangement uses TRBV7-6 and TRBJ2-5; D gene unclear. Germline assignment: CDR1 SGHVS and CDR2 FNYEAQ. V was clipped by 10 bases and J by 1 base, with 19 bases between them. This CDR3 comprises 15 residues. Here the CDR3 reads CAISSTRNSQETQYF. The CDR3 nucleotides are TGTGCCATCTCCTCCACGAGAAACAGCCAAGAGACCCAGTACTTC.

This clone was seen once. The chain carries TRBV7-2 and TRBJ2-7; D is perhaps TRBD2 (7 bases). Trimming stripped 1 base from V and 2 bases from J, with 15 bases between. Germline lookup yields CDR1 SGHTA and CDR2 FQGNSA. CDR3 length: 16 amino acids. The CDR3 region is CASSLGRGAITYEQYF. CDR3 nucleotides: TGTGCCAGCAGCTTAGGTCGGGGGGCTATTACCTACGAGCAGTACTTC. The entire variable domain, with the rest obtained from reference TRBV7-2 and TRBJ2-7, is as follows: GAGVSQSPSNKVTEKGKDVELRCDPISGHTALYWYRQSLGQGLEFLIYFQGNSAPDKSGLPSDRFSAERTGGSVSTLTIQRTQQEDSAVYLCASSLGRGAITYEQYFGPGTRLTVT.

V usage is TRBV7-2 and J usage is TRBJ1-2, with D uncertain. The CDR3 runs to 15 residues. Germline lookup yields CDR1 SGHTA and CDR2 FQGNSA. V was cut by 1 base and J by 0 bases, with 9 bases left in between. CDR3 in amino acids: CASSLDFTANYGYTF. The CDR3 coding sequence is TGTGCCAGCAGCTTAGATTTTACAGCTAACTATGGCTACACCTTC.

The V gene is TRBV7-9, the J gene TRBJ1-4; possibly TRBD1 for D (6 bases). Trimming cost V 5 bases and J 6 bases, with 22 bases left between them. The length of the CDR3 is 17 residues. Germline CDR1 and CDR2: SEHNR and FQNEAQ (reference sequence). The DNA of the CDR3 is TGTGCCAGCAGCACACTGGACAGCAGACTGAGTTATGAAAAACTGTTTTTT. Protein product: CASSTLDSRLSYEKLFF.

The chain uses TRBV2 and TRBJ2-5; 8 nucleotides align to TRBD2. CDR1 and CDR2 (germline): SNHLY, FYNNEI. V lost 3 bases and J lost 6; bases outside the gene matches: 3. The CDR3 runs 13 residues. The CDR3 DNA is TGTGCCAGCAGTGAGGGCGGGGGGAAGACCCAGTACTTC. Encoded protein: CASSEGGGKTQYF.

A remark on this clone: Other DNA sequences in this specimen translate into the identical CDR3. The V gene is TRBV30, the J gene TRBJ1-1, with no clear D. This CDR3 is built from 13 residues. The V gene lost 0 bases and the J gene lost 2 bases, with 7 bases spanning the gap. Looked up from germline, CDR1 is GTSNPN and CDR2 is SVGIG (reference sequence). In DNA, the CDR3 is TGTGCCTGGAGTGTCTCCAGAAACACTGAAGCTTTCTTT. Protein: CAWSVSRNTEAFF.

The DNA for the CDR3 is TGTGCCACCAGCATAAGGCCAGGGGGCCCTAATGAAAAACTGTTTTTT. Its translation: CATSIRPGGPNEKLFF. The chain has TRBV15 and TRBJ1-4, with TRBD1 matching 8 bases. With V trimmed by 4 bases and J by 3 bases, 7 bases remained unmatched. The CDR3 loop spans 16 amino acids. The germline V gene has CDR1 LNHNV and CDR2 YYDKDF (reference sequence). Full variable domain (remainder filled in from reference TRBV15 and TRBJ1-4): DAMVIQNPRYQVTQFGKPVTLSCSQTLNHNVMYWYQQKSSQAPKLLFHYYDKDFNNEADTPDNFQSRRPNTSFCFLDIRSPGLGDTAMYLCATSIRPGGPNEKLFFGSGTQLSVL.

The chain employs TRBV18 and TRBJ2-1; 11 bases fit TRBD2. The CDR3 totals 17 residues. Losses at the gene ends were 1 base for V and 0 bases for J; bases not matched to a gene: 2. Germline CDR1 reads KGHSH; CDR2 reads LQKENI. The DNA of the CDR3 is TGTGCCAGCTCACCACGTCTAGCGGGGGGCTCCTACAATGAGCAGTTCTTC. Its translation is CASSPRLAGGSYNEQFF.

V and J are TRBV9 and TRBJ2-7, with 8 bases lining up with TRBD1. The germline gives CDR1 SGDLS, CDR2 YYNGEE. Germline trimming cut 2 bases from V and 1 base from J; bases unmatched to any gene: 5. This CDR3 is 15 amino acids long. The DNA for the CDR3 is TGTGCCAGCAGCGTTGCTGGACAGGGTTCCTACGAGCAGTACTTC. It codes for CASSVAGQGSYEQYF.

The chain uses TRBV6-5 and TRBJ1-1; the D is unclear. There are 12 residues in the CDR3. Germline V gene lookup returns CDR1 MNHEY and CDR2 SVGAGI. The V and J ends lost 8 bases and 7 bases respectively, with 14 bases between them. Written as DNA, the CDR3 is TGTGCCAGCGTGAGTCGAGCCGATGAAGCTTTCTTT. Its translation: CASVSRADEAFF.

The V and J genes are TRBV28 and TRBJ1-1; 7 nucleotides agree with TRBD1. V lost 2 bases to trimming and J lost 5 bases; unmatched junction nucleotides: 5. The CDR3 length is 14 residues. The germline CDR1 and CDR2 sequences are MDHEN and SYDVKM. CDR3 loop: CASSLRGRGTEAFF. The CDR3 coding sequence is TGTGCCAGCAGTTTAAGGGGCAGGGGGACTGAAGCTTTCTTT.

CDR3 sequence: CASSERDRGHFSGANVLTF. CDR3 nucleotide sequence: TGTGCCAGCAGTGAACGGGACAGGGGACATTTCTCTGGGGCCAACGTCCTGACTTTC. The chain combines TRBV6-1 with TRBJ2-6; 10 bases are a match to TRBD1. This CDR3 is built from 19 residues. CDR1 and CDR2 from the germline V gene are MNHNS and SASEGT. With V trimmed by 2 bases and J by 0 bases, 7 bases remained unmatched.

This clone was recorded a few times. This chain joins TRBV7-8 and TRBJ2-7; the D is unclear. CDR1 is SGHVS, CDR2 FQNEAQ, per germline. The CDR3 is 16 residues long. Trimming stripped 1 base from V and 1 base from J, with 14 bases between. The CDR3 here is CASSLGPPSVSYEQYF. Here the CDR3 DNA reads TGTGCCAGCAGCTTAGGGCCCCCAAGTGTATCCTACGAGCAGTACTTC.

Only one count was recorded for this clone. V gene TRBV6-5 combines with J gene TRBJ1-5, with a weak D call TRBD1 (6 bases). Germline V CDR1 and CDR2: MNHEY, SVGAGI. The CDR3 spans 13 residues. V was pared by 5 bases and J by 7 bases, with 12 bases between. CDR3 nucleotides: TGTGCCAGCAGTGACGGGCAGGGGCAGCCCCAGCATTTT. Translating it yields CASSDGQGQPQHF.

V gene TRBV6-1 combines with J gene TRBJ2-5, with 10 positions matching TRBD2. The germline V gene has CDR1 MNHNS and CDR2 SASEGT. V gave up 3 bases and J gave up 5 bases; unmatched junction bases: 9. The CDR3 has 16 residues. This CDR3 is CASSEGLAMSEETQYF. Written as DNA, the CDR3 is TGTGCCAGCAGTGAGGGACTAGCGATGAGTGAGGAGACCCAGTACTTC.

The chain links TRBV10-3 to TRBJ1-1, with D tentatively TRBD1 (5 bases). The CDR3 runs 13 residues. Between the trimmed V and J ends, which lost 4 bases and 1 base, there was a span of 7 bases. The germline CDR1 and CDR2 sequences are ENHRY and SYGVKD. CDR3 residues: CAISGTTNTEAFF. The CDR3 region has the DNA TGTGCCATCAGTGGGACAACGAACACTGAAGCTTTCTTT.

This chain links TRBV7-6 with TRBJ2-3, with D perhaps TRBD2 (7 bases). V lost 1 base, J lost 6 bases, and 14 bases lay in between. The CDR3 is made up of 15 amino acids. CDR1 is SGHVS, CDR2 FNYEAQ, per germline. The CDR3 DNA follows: TGTGCCAGCAGCTTAGGAGGGGGAGCGGGGGATACGCAGTATTTT. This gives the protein CASSLGGGAGDTQYF.

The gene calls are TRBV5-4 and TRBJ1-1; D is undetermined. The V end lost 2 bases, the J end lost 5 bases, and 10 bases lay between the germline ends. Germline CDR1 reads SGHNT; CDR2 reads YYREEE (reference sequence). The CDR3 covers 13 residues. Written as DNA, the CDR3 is TGTGCCAGCAGCTTTCGGGTCCAGACTGAAGCTTTCTTT. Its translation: CASSFRVQTEAFF.

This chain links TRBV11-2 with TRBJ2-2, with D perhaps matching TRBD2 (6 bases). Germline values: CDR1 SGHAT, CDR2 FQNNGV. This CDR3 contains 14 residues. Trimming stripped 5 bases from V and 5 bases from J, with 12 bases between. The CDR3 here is CASSSYRGTGELFF. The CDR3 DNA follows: TGTGCCAGCAGCAGTTATCGGGGGACCGGGGAGCTGTTTTTT.

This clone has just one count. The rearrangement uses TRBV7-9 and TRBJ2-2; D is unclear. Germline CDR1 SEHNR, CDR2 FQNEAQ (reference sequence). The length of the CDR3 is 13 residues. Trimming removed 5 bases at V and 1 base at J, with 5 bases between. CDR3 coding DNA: TGTGCCAGCAGCCCACTGAACACCGGGGAGCTGTTTTTT. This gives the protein CASSPLNTGELFF.